Only a few counts were recorded for the clone carrying this T cell receptor beta chain. Its antigen is as yet unknown. The data derive from a study of cytotoxic CD8 clonotypes in ibrutinib-treated CLL. Background on the study: Response samples were taken after a median of about 12 months on treatment, range 6 to 36. Samples yielded averages of 250,000 or so productive templates and some 94,000 productive rearrangements. Notes on the study in general: Clonality correlated strongly with circulating CD8+ T cells and exceeded age-matched healthy donors at baseline. Clonality increased at ibrutinib response, then returned toward baseline at progression.

Sequencing used immunoSEQ multiplex PCR; TCRdb keeps in-frame clones, though not all of them. Found here are roughly 24,000 clones, about 78% of them singletons; the top ten hold around 8.3%. V lost 0 bases and J 5 bases, leaving 13 bases between the germline ends. Germline-derived CDR1 and CDR2 are MNHNY and SVGAGI (reference sequence). The length of the CDR3 is 15 residues. The sequence derives from a human donor with chronic lymphocytic leukemia. V gene TRBV6-6 combines with J gene TRBJ2-5, with a possible D match to TRBD2 (5 bases). The sample in question was PBMCs, obtained before ibrutinib treatment. The CDR3 coding sequence is TGTGCCAGCAGTTACTCGAGAGCGGTTATGGAGACCCAGTACTTC. Amino acid sequence: CASSYSRAVMETQYF.